This T cell receptor beta chain was profiled in a study of CD8+ T cells in alopecia areata. Extraction of RNA preceded its reverse transcription into cDNA, which served as the sequencing template. Profiling relied on immunoSEQ multiplex PCR, and the TCRdb table lists in-frame clones only, not all of them. Among roughly 140,000 clones listed, about 51% were seen once. CDR1 and CDR2 from the germline V gene are MGHRA and YSYEKL. CDR3 length: 14 amino acids. V lost 9 bases and J 6 bases, leaving 20 bases between the germline ends. V and J are TRBV4-1 and TRBJ1-2; tentatively, D is TRBD1 (6 bases). The source is a human donor with alopecia areata. The sequences come from CD8+ T cells sorted from blood, collected at week 0. The CDR3 nucleotides read TGCGCCAGTAGACTCACAGGGACGCTTGATGGCTACACCTTC. It codes for CASRLTGTLDGYTF.